A selection of T cell receptor beta chains follows, all from one sample in a study of blood T cells in healthy people across ages. TCRdb independently ran MiXCR on the 5' RACE reads; one entry per CDR3 protein. Counted here are 1.6 million or so distinct CDR3 sequences, around 36% occurring once; the ten biggest clones make up approximately 10%. Sequencing input: blood. These receptors originate from a woman under 40 in good health. The CDR3 runs from the conserved cysteine through the conserved F or W. D genes are given only for firm matches. Clone size, where shown, is once, few, many, or a class for clones that have expanded.

d_gene | j_gene | v_gene | abundance | CDR3nt | CDR3aa
TRBD2 | TRBJ2-5 | TRBV3-1 | few | TGTGCCAGCAGCCAAGATATGGGAAGCGGGAGCCCCTACAATGAGCAGTACTTC | CASSQDMGSGSPYNEQYF
TRBD2 | TRBJ2-5 | TRBV20-1 | - | TGCAGTGCTAATAGGCTAGCGGGGGGGCCTTTTTCCCAGACCCAGTACTTC | CSANRLAGGPFSQTQYF
- | TRBJ1-6 | TRBV9 | - | TGTGCCAGCAGCGTAGGAGAACGGGGAGCCCTCCACTTT | CASSVGERGALHF
TRBD1 | TRBJ1-1 | TRBV10-3 | - | TGTGCCATCAGTGAGTCGAAGGAGGGGGCAGTCGGAACTGAAGCTTTCTTT | CAISESKEGAVGTEAFF
- | TRBJ1-4 | TRBV15 | few | TGTGCCACCAGCAGAGAGGTCAGGGGCGTCGAAAAACTGTTTTTT | CATSREVRGVEKLFF
- | TRBJ2-7 | TRBV4-1 | few | TGCGCCAGCAGCCAAGTGCAGGGGAAAAACGAGCAGTACTTC | CASSQVQGKNEQYF
TRBD1 | TRBJ1-2 | TRBV7-9 | few | TGTGCCAGCAGCCGACCCGGGACAGCTCTAAGTAACTATGGCTACACCTTC | CASSRPGTALSNYGYTF
TRBD2 | TRBJ2-1 | TRBV18 | - | TGTGCCAGCTCACCCGGACTAGCCGGGAATACGAATGAGCAGTTCTTC | CASSPGLAGNTNEQFF
- | TRBJ1-6 | TRBV12-3/TRBV12-4 | - | TGTGCCAGCACCCAAGGGGTCCTTATCCCCCTCCACTTT | CASTQGVLIPLHF
- | TRBJ1-6 | TRBV5-1 | - | TGCGCCAGCAGCTTGGATCGGATTAATTCACCCCTCCACTTT | CASSLDRINSPLHF
TRBD1 | TRBJ1-5 | TRBV14 | - | TGTGCCAGCAGCCAAGAAGAAGGACCGGACAGGCGAAGTTATAGCAATCAGCCCCAGCATTTT | CASSQEEGPDRRSYSNQPQHF
- | TRBJ2-5 | TRBV5-6 | - | TGTGCCAGCAGCGCTCCCGGGACAAAAATTTACGAAGAGCAGTACTTC | CASSAPGTKIYEEQYF
- | TRBJ2-7 | TRBV3-1 | many | TGTGCCAGCAGCCAAGCGGTCTACGAGCAGTACTTC | CASSQAVYEQYF
- | TRBJ2-3 | TRBV6-5 | - | TGTGCCAGCACTCAAAAACAGGGACGGCAGTATTTT | CASTQKQGRQYF
TRBD2 | TRBJ2-1 | TRBV10-3 | - | TGTGCCATCACTGAGTCTAGCACTAGCGGGGTCAAAAGGGATGAGCAGTTCTTC | CAITESSTSGVKRDEQFF
- | TRBJ2-7 | TRBV12-3/TRBV12-4 | few | TGTGCCAGCAGTTCACCGGGTCCCCCCTCGGAAGAGCAGTACTTC | CASSSPGPPSEEQYF
- | TRBJ2-1 | TRBV4-2 | many | TGTGCCAGCAGCCAAGACGCTCGGGGAGCTGAGCAGTTCTTC | CASSQDARGAEQFF
- | TRBJ2-1 | TRBV12-3/TRBV12-4 | - | TGTGCCAGCACCAATCAACTAGGGGGCTACAATGAGCAGTTCTTC | CASTNQLGGYNEQFF
TRBD1 | TRBJ1-1 | TRBV6-6 | few | TGTGCCAGCCAACTCAGGGACAGGAACACTGAAGCTTTCTTT | CASQLRDRNTEAFF
- | TRBJ2-1 | TRBV7-9 | - | TGTGCCAGCATGGGGACGGAGCAGTTCTTC | CASMGTEQFF
TRBD2 | TRBJ2-1 | TRBV9 | - | TGTGCCAGCAGCGTAGTTGGAGCGGGGTACAATGAGCAGTTCTTC | CASSVVGAGYNEQFF
TRBD2 | TRBJ2-3 | TRBV6-5 | - | TGTGCCAGCAGTTACGGGGACCTAGCGGGGGGAACAGATACGCAGTATTTT | CASSYGDLAGGTDTQYF
TRBD1 | TRBJ1-2 | TRBV28 | - | TGTGCCAGCAGTTTGTTAAGGGGGCCTGGCTACACCTTC | CASSLLRGPGYTF
- | TRBJ2-2 | TRBV20-1 | once | TGCAGTGCTAGGCGTCCGGGGGGCGAGAGGGAGCTGTTTTTT | CSARRPGGERELFF
- | TRBJ1-2 | TRBV7-2 | - | TGTGCCAGCAGCTTATCGTCCGTAGCTAACTATGGCTACACCTTC | CASSLSSVANYGYTF
- | TRBJ1-5 | TRBV2 | - | TGTGCCAGCAGTGACCGCGAGGGGGGTTTGGGTCAGCCCCAGCATTTT | CASSDREGGLGQPQHF
- | TRBJ1-5 | TRBV12-3/TRBV12-4 | few | TGTGCCAGCAGTTTAGCCGTACCACAGCCCCAGCATTTT | CASSLAVPQPQHF